This T cell receptor beta chain is from a study of Graves' ophthalmopathy and Graves' hyperthyroidism. The study's findings and limits: Stable hyperthyroidism and ophthalmopathy were told apart by a 13-signature model, which achieved 85% to 90% sensitivity and 81.08% specificity.

TCR beta CDR3 amplification used RNA transcripts. In the first round, RT-PCR was carried out with HTBI primers, and a multiplex PCR formed the second round. TCRdb reprocessed the multiplex PCR reads with MiXCR, giving one entry per CDR3 protein. The sample has more than 300,000 distinct CDR3 sequences; less than 20% are singletons. There are many counts of this clonotype. Its antigen remains unidentified. The CDR3 totals 14 residues. Germline loops: CDR1 SGHKS, CDR2 YYEKEE (reference sequence). The V end was cut by 3 bases, the J end by 4 bases, with 14 bases between. Reliance was placed on clinical symptoms, serum thyroxine, TRAb, thyroid ultrasound and orbital computed tomography for diagnosis. PBMCs were density-gradient isolated from around 10 ml fresh blood.

Sample: peripheral blood. This TCR came from a young woman with stable Graves' hyperthyroidism. The V call is TRBV5-5, the J call TRBJ2-7; D not resolved. DNA of the CDR3: TGTGCCAGCAGCTCTAAACTGCCCTCATACGAGCAGTACTTC. As protein: CASSSKLPSYEQYF. The entire variable domain, with the rest obtained from reference TRBV5-5 and TRBJ2-7, is as follows: DAGVTQSPTHLIKTRGQQVTLRCSPISGHKSVSWYQQVLGQGPQFIFQYYEKEERGRGNFPDRFSARQFPNYSSELNVNALLLGDSALYLCASSSKLPSYEQYFGPGTRLTVT.